These 9 T cell receptor beta chains came from one sample sequenced in a study of glioma-infiltrating T cells. Using RNA template, CDR3s of TCR alpha and beta were amplified with iRepertoire arm-PCR. TCRdb independently ran MiXCR on the multiplex PCR reads; one entry per CDR3 protein. The sample has around 350,000 distinct CDR3 sequences, about two fifths seen once; the top ten hold around 12%. The material sequenced was glioma tissue, nonneoplastic brain tissue, or PBMCs (not recorded which). These receptors originate from a human donor with low-grade glioma or glioblastoma, undergoing nonglioma brain surgery, or in good health (not recorded which).

This sequence joins TRBV7-9 and TRBJ2-3; D not certain. The CDR3 runs 14 residues. V was trimmed by 4 bases and J by 2 bases, leaving 10 bases between them. CDR1 SEHNR and CDR2 FQNEAQ come from the germline V gene (reference sequence). CDR3 DNA sequence: TGTGCCAGCAGCTCCAGGCCTTACACAGATACGCAGTATTTT. Its protein is CASSSRPYTDTQYF.

This clonotype was recorded a few times. The chain is built from TRBV6-1 and TRBJ2-2; tentatively, D is TRBD1 (5 bases). V was trimmed by 7 bases and J by 4 bases, leaving 13 bases between them. This CDR3 is 14 amino acids long. In germline, CDR1 is MNHNS, CDR2 SASEGT. CDR3 residues: CASTADSSTGELFF. Written as DNA, the CDR3 is TGTGCCAGCACCGCCGACAGTAGCACCGGGGAGCTGTTTTTT.

This clonotype was detected ten times or more. The V gene is TRBV10-3, the J gene TRBJ1-5; the D is unclear. This CDR3 has 15 amino acids. With 0 bases removed from V and 3 bases from J, the gap between germline ends came to 9 bases. Germline CDR1 and CDR2: ENHRY and SYGVKD. The CDR3 DNA reads TGTGCCATCAGTGAGTCGAAACAGCTCAATCAGCCCCAGCATTTT. Residues: CAISESKQLNQPQHF.

This clonotype was observed a handful of times. The chain links TRBV7-9 to TRBJ2-1; D unclear. Germline V gene sequence: CDR1 SEHNR, CDR2 FQNEAQ (reference sequence). This CDR3 is built from 14 residues. Between the trimmed V and J ends, which lost 5 bases and 10 bases, there was a span of 18 bases. As DNA, the CDR3 is TGTGCCAGCAGCCCCTACCGTCGTCCGCGCGAGCAGTTCTTC. It codes for CASSPYRRPREQFF. The whole variable domain, filled in from reference TRBV7-9 and TRBJ2-1, reads DTGVSQNPRHKITKRGQNVTFRCDPISEHNRLYWYRQTLGQGPEFLTYFQNEAQLEKSRLLSDRFSAERPKGSFSTLEIQRTEQGDSAMYLCASSPYRRPREQFFGPGTRLTVL.

Turning to this clonotype: The junction departs from the called germline gene at one end, perhaps through a read error. The genes are TRBV10-3 and TRBJ1-1; D gene ambiguous. This CDR3 is built from 17 residues. Germline loops: CDR1 ENHRY, CDR2 SYGVKD. CDR3 in amino acids: CASSLRVGRALKTEAFF. In nucleotides, the CDR3 is TGTGCCAGCAGTTTACGGGTCGGACGTGCCTTGAAAACTGAAGCTTTCTTT.

The gene calls are TRBV12-3 or TRBV12-4 and TRBJ2-1; D is possibly TRBD1 (9 bases). This CDR3 has 15 residues. V lost 6 bases and J lost 7, with 19 bases in between. CDR3 sequence (DNA): TGTGCCAGCAGATTTAGCGGGACAGGGTGGAATGAGCAGTTCTTC. Amino acid sequence: CASRFSGTGWNEQFF.

This clonotype appeared once. An end of the junction differs from the germline gene, which may be a read error. The chain employs TRBV7-2 and TRBJ2-1; TRBD1 or TRBD2 may be the D gene (5 bases each). The CDR3 contains 16 residues. Per germline, CDR1 SGHTA and CDR2 FQGNSA. The CDR3 DNA is TGCGCCAGCAGCCAAGATCGGGGCAGCCCCTACAATGAGCAGTTCTTC. Translated, it gives CASSQDRGSPYNEQFF.

With respect to this clonotype: Because the CDR3 is missing its conserved closing phenylalanine or tryptophan, this is likely a read error. V and J are TRBV4-2 and TRBJ1-1; a possible D gene is TRBD1 (5 bases). The V and J ends lost 0 bases and 4 bases respectively, with 9 bases between them. This CDR3 region has 14 residues. Looked up from germline, CDR1 is LGHNA and CDR2 is YNFKEQ. For the CDR3, the DNA is TGTGCCAGCAGCCAAGATTGGGGGTTCACTGAAGCTTTCTAT. Residues: CASSQDWGFTEAFY.

Turning to this clonotype: Being one base from a much bigger clone, this may be a read error. The V gene is TRBV15, the J gene TRBJ2-5, with TRBD2 identical over 10 bases. CDR3 length: 14 amino acids. In germline, CDR1 is LNHNV, CDR2 YYDKDF (reference sequence). Trimming cost V 3 bases and J 11 bases; bases outside gene matches: 9. CDR3 sequence: CATSRASGSNEQYF. The CDR3 nucleotides are TGTGCCACCAGCAGGGCTAGCGGGAGTAATGAGCAGTACTTC.